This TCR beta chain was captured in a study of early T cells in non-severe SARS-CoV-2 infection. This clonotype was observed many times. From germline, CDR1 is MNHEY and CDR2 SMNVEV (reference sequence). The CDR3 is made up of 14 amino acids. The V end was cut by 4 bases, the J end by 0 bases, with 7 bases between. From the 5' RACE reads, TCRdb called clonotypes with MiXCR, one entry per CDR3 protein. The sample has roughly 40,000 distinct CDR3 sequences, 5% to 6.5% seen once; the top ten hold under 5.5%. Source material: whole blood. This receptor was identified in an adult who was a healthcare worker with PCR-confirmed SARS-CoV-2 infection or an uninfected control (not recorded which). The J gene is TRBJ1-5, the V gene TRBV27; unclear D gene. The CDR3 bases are TGTGCCAGCAGTTGGTCTTATAGCAATCAGCCCCAGCATTTT. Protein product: CASSWSYSNQPQHF.